A single sample gave rise to the 4 T cell receptor beta chains below, sequenced in a study of patients and donors after allogeneic stem cell transplantation. TCRdb fed the RT-PCR reads into MiXCR, producing one record per CDR3 protein. The sample includes about 960,000 distinct CDR3 sequences, about a sixth of them seen just once. The sample comprised blood, either unsorted or a sorted T cell fraction (not recorded which). The receptors were gathered from a human donor who was either an allogeneic HSCT recipient or a stem cell or donor lymphocyte infusion donor (not recorded which). It is not recorded whose cells these are; they may come from a transplant donor.

This clonotype has more than one count but fewer than ten. The chain has TRBV6-1 and TRBJ1-1; D possibly corresponds to TRBD1 (5 bases). Germline CDR1 reads MNHNS; CDR2 reads SASEGT. This CDR3 comprises 13 residues. Between the trimmed V and J ends, which lost 5 bases and 5 bases, there was a span of 12 bases. CDR3 bases: TGTGCCAGCAGTCCTATGGGGGGGACTGAAGCTTTCTTT. As protein: CASSPMGGTEAFF.

The V gene is TRBV20-1, the J gene TRBJ2-3; TRBD1 aligns across 7 bases. V was clipped by 4 bases and J by 2 bases; unmatched bases: 9. Germline CDR1 DFQATT, CDR2 SNEGSKA (reference sequence). The CDR3 loop spans 15 amino acids. Written as DNA, the CDR3 is TGCAGTGCTACCCGGGACAGCTTCTTCACAGATACGCAGTATTTT. It encodes CSATRDSFFTDTQYF.

The chain combines TRBV9 with TRBJ2-2, with 12 positions matching TRBD2. The CDR3 extends over 17 amino acids. Germline V gene sequence: CDR1 SGDLS, CDR2 YYNGEE. V dropped 5 bases and J dropped 7; count of bases not matched to a gene: 12. The CDR3 region has the DNA TGTGCCAGCAGTACTAGCGGGGGGCCCCAGGAGGGCGGGGAGCTGTTTTTT. It codes for CASSTSGGPQEGGELFF.

In its sample, this clonotype was seen a few times. The J gene is TRBJ1-2, the V gene TRBV7-3, with D possibly TRBD1 on 6 matching bases. Germline V gene lookup returns CDR1 SGHTA and CDR2 FQGTGA. The CDR3 loop spans 15 amino acids. The germline V and J ends were trimmed by 5 bases and 6 bases, with 19 bases remaining between them. The CDR3 nucleotides are TGTGCCAGCAGCCCTACAGGGAGAACTACCGATGGCTACACCTTC. Its protein product is CASSPTGRTTDGYTF.